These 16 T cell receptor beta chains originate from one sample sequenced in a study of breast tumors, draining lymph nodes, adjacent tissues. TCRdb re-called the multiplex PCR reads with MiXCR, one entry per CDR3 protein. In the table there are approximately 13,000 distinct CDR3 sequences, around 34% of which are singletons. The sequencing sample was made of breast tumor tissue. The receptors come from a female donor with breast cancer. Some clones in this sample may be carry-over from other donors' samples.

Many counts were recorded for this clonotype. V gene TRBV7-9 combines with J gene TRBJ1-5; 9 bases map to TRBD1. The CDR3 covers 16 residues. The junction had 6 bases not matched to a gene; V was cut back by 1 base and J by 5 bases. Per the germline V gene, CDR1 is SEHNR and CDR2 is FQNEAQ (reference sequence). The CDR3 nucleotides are TGTGCCAGCAGCTTAGTGGGACAGGGAGCCTATCAGCCCCAGCATTTT. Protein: CASSLVGQGAYQPQHF.

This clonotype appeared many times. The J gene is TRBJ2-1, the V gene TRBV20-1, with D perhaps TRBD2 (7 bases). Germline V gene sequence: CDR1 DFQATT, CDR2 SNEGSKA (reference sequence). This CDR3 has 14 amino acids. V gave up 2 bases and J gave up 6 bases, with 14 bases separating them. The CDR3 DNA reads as TGCAGTGCTAGATTGGGGGGGGGGCCCAATGAGCAGTTCTTC. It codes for CSARLGGGPNEQFF.

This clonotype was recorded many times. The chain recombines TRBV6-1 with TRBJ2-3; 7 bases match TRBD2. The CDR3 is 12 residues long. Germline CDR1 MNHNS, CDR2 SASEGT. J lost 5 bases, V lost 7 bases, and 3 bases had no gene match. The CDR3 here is CASKGRVDTQYF. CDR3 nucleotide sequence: TGTGCCAGCAAGGGGAGGGTAGATACGCAGTATTTT.

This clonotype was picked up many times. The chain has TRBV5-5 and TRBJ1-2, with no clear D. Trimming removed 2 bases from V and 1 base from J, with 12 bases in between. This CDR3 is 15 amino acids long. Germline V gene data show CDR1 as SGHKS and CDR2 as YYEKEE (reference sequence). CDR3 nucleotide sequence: TGTGCCAGCAGCTTCCGCTTGACTGATAACTATGGCTACACCTTC. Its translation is CASSFRLTDNYGYTF.

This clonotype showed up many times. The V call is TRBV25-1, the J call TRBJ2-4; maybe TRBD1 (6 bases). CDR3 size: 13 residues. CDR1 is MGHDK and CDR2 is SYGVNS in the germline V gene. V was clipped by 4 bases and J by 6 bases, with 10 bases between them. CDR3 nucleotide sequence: TGTGCCAGCAGTGGACAGGTTCTAAACATTCAGTACTTC. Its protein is CASSGQVLNIQYF.

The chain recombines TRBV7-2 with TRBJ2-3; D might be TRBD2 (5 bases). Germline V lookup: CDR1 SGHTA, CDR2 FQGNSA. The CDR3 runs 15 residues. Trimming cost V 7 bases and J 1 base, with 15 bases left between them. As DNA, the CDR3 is TGTGCCAGCACCCGAGGTGATAGCGGCACAGATACGCAGTATTTT. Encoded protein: CASTRGDSGTDTQYF.

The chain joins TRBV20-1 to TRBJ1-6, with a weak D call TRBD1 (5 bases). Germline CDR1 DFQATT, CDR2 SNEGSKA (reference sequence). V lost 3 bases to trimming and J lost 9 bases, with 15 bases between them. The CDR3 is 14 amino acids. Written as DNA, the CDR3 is TGCAGTGCTAGCGGGACCGCCGGTGGTTCACCCCTCCACTTT. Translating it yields CSASGTAGGSPLHF.

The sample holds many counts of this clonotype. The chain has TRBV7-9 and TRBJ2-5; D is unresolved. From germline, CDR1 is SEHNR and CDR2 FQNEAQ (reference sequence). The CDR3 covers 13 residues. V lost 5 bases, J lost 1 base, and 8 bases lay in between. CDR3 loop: CASSTQLQETQYF. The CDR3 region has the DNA TGTGCCAGCAGCACCCAACTCCAAGAGACCCAGTACTTC.

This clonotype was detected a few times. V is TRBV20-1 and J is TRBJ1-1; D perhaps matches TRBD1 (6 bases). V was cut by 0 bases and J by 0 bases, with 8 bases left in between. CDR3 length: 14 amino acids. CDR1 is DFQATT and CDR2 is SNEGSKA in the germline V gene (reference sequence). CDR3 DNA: TGCAGTGCTAGAGATACAGGGATGAACACTGAAGCTTTCTTT. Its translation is CSARDTGMNTEAFF.

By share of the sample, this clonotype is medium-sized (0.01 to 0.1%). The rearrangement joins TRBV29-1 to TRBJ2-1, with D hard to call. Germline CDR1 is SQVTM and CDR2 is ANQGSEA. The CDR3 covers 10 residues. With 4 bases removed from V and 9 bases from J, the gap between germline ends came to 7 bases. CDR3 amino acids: CSVGVGEQFF. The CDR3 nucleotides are TGCAGCGTTGGAGTTGGTGAGCAGTTCTTC.

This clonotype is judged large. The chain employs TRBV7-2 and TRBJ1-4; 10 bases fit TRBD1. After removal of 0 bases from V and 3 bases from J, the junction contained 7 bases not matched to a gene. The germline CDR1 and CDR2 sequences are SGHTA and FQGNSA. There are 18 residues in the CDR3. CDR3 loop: CASSLATGGRAPNEKLFF. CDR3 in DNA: TGTGCCAGCAGCTTAGCGACAGGGGGCAGGGCCCCTAATGAAAAACTGTTTTTT. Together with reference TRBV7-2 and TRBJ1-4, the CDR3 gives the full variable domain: GAGVSQSPSNKVTEKGKDVELRCDPISGHTALYWYRQSLGQGLEFLIYFQGNSAPDKSGLPSDRFSAERTGGSVSTLTIQRTQQEDSAVYLCASSLATGGRAPNEKLFFGSGTQLSVL.

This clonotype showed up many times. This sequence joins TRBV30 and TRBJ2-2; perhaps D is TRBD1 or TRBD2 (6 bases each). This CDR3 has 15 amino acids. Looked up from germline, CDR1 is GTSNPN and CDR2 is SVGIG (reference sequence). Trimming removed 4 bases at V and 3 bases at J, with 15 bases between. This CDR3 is CAWKGGAVDTGELFF. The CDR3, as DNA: TGTGCCTGGAAGGGGGGAGCGGTCGACACCGGGGAGCTGTTTTTT.

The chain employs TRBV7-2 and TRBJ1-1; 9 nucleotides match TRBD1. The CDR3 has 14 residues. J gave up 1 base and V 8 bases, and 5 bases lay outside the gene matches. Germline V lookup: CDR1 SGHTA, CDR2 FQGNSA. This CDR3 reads CASGTGWRNTEAFF. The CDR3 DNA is TGTGCCAGCGGGACAGGGTGGAGGAACACTGAAGCTTTCTTT.

The CDR3 DNA is TGTGCCAGCAGCTTAACAGGGACGTCGGGCACTGAAGCTTTCTTT. Translation gives CASSLTGTSGTEAFF. This chain uses TRBV7-8 with TRBJ1-1; D is perhaps TRBD1 (6 bases). Per the germline V gene, CDR1 is SGHVS and CDR2 is FQNEAQ. Trimming took 2 bases from V and 4 from J, leaving 14 bases between them. This CDR3 has 15 residues.

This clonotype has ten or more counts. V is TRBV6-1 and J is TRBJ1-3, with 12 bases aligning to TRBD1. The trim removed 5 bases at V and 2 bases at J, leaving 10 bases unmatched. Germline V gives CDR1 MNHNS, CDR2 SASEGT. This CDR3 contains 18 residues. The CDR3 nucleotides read TGTGCCAGCAGTAGGGACAGGGGGCGATCTAAGGCTGGAAACACCATATATTTT. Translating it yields CASSRDRGRSKAGNTIYF.

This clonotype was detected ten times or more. The CDR3: CSARQTGGGLEGYTF. The CDR3 DNA is TGCAGTGCTAGACAGACCGGAGGGGGGCTCGAGGGCTACACCTTC. The genes are TRBV20-1 and TRBJ1-2, with TRBD1 as a possible D gene (6 bases). V was trimmed by 2 bases and J by 8 bases, leaving 21 bases between them. The CDR3 sequence is 15 residues long. The germline CDR1 and CDR2 sequences are DFQATT and SNEGSKA (reference sequence).